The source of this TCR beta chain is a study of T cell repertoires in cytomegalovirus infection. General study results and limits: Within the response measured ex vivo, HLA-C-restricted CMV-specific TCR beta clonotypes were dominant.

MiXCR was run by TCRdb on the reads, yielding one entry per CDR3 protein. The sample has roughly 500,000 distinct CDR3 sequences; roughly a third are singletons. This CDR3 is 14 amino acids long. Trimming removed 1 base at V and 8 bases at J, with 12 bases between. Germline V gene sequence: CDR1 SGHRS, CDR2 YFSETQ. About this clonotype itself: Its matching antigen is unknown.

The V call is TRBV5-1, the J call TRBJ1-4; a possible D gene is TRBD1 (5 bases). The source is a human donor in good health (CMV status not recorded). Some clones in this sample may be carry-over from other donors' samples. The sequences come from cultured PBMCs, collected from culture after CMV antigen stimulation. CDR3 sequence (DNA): TGCGCCAGCAGCTTGAGGGCAAAGGGGGAAAAACTGTTTTTT. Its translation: CASSLRAKGEKLFF.